This entry lists 7 T cell receptor beta chains sequenced from one sample in a study of blood T cell repertoires in COVID-19. TCRdb's copy holds only in-frame clones and misses some; the assay was immunoSEQ multiplex PCR. Of hundreds of thousands of clones listed, about 91% are singletons. Material: PBMCs or T cells enriched from blood (not recorded which). The receptors shown here come from a woman aged 18 to 35 who had recovered from COVID-19.

This clone has only one observation. The V and J genes are TRBV5-5 and TRBJ1-6; the D is unclear. The CDR3 has 16 amino acids. V gave up 0 bases and J gave up 7 bases, with 14 bases separating them. Germline-derived CDR1 and CDR2 are SGHKS and YYEKEE (reference sequence). This chain's CDR3 is CASSLVDPRSNSPLHF. The CDR3 DNA follows: TGTGCCAGCAGCTTGGTAGACCCTAGATCAAATTCACCCCTCCACTTT.

This chain joins TRBV5-6 and TRBJ2-7; D call uncertain. The CDR3 is made up of 15 amino acids. CDR1 and CDR2 (germline): SGHDT, YYEEEE. Trimming shortened V by 0 bases and J by 2 bases, and 12 bases separated the two germline ends. The DNA of the CDR3 is TGTGCCAGCAGCTTGGCGGGTTTTCCCCCCTACGAGCAGTACTTC. Its translation: CASSLAGFPPYEQYF.

This clone was observed a handful of times. The chain couples TRBV4-2 to TRBJ2-1, with 7 positions matching TRBD2. Trimming took 0 bases from V and 4 from J; bases not matched to a gene: 9. In germline, CDR1 is LGHNA, CDR2 YNFKEQ. CDR3 length: 17 residues. CDR3 in amino acids: CASSQDPPSGGYNEQFF. DNA of the CDR3: TGTGCCAGCAGCCAAGATCCCCCTAGCGGAGGATACAATGAGCAGTTCTTC.

This clone has more than one count but fewer than ten. The V and J genes are TRBV30 and TRBJ2-3, with 12 bases fitting TRBD2. The V gene's germline CDR1 is GTSNPN and CDR2 SVGIG (reference sequence). The CDR3 totals 16 residues. Germline trimming cut 1 base from V and 4 bases from J; bases unmatched to any gene: 6. CDR3 amino acids: CAWSGSSGGAADTQYF. The CDR3 DNA reads as TGTGCCTGGAGTGGCTCTAGCGGGGGGGCCGCAGATACGCAGTATTTT.

V gene TRBV6-5 combines with J gene TRBJ2-7; D gene ambiguous. CDR1 and CDR2 (germline): MNHEY, SVGAGI. Trimming shortened V by 6 bases and J by 3 bases, and 12 bases separated the two germline ends. This CDR3 is built from 13 residues. The CDR3 DNA is TGTGCCAGCAGCCGATTAGTGTTCTACGAGCAGTACTTC. Translation: CASSRLVFYEQYF.

This chain joins TRBV5-1 and TRBJ1-2; the match to TRBD1 covers 9 bases. Unmatched junction bases numbered 14, after V lost 5 bases and J lost 6 bases. This CDR3 is built from 16 residues. Germline CDR1 SGHRS, CDR2 YFSETQ. CDR3: CASSFAPGQGQDGYTF. CDR3 DNA sequence: TGCGCCAGCAGTTTTGCGCCCGGACAGGGGCAAGATGGCTACACCTTC.

The J gene is TRBJ2-1, the V gene TRBV28, with 15 bases identical to TRBD2. Germline trimming cut 5 bases from V and 8 bases from J; bases unmatched to any gene: 4. Germline assignment: CDR1 MDHEN and CDR2 SYDVKM. CDR3 size: 15 residues. CDR3 sequence (DNA): TGTGCCAGCAGTCGGACTAGCGGGAGGGCCGATGAGCAGTTCTTC. Its translation: CASSRTSGRADEQFF.